The entry below describes one T cell receptor (beta chain). Its antigen is unknown. The junction differs from germline at one of its ends, possibly a read error. Germline V gene data show CDR1 as MNHEY and CDR2 as SVGEGT. The CDR3 consists of 15 residues. This sample was taken from a study of breast tumors, draining lymph nodes, adjacent tissues. TCRdb analysed the multiplex PCR reads with MiXCR anew, one entry per CDR3 protein. Here the sample spans fewer than 80,000 distinct CDR3 sequences, less than 45% being singletons. Study-level results: Tumors had less TCR diversity than lymph nodes, more than nontumor tissue. Compared with basal-like, luminal-like tumors shared significantly more repertoire with nontumor tissue. Data fit most tumor T cells coming from lymph node, expanding in tumor. Data only fit, rather than demonstrated, lymph node origin of most tumor T cells.

The sequenced sample consisted of breast tumor tissue. This sequence originates from a female donor with breast cancer. Some clones in this sample may be carry-over from other donors' samples. The chain carries TRBV6-2 or TRBV6-3 and TRBJ2-1; TRBD1 agrees at 7 bases. CDR3 nucleotide sequence: TGTGCCAGCAGTTCGACAGGGAACTCCTACAATGGGCAGTTCTTC. Residues: CASSSTGNSYNGQFF.